This T cell receptor beta chain was profiled in a study of blood T cells in healthy people across ages. Sample-barcoded 5' priming and a J-beta primer mix drove a second PCR of roughly 7 to 11 cycles. MiXCR, run by TCRdb on the 5' RACE reads, gives a single entry per CDR3 protein. The table includes some 1.4 million distinct CDR3 sequences, 42% detected once. Study results and limitations: Donors of long life had a larger count of naive CD4+ cells and greater diversity than aged donors.

V lost 0 bases and J lost 2, with 11 bases in between. Germline lookup yields CDR1 MGHRA and CDR2 YSYEKL. The CDR3 is made up of 17 amino acids. This clonotype was picked up a small number of times. Its antigen is undetermined. Source material: blood. The chain links TRBV4-1 to TRBJ1-6; weak D call: TRBD1 (6 bases). The clonotype was recovered from a woman younger than 35 in good health. The CDR3 sequence is CASSQEAAGAYNSPLHF. The CDR3 nucleotides read TGCGCCAGCAGCCAAGAGGCGGCAGGGGCCTATAATTCACCCCTCCACTTT.